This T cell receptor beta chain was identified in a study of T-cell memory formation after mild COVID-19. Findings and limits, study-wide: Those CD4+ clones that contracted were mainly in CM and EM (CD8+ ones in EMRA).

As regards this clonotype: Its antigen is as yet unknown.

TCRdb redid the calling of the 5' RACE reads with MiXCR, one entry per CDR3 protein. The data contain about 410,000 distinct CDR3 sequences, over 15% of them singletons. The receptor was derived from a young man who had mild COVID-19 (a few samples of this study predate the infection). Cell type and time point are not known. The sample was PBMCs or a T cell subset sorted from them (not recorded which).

CDR3 in amino acids: CAMGAAGYTF. CDR3 bases: TGTGCCATGGGGGCCGCCGGCTACACCTTC. The chain is built from TRBV7-2 and TRBJ1-2; tentatively, D is TRBD1 (6 bases). Germline V gene lookup returns CDR1 SGHTA and CDR2 FQGNSA. Trimming shortened V by 10 bases and J by 8 bases, and 11 bases separated the two germline ends. This CDR3 spans 10 amino acids.